This T cell receptor (beta chain) was sequenced in a study of shared clonotypes between healthy human individuals (dated by TCRdb to about 2020). Regarding the study in general: A couple of women and a few men aged 18 to 49 years were included in the cohort. For each donor, CD4 naive and CD4 memory were each run on three plates, CD8 naive on two plates, and CD8 memory on one plate. To increase sequencing depth and limit assay-specific biases, different laboratories used diverse techniques to prepare libraries and sequence TCR repertoires. To estimate repertoire size and how much clonotypes are shared between individuals, the study performed deep sequencing of blood TCR repertoires from 4 to 6 healthy adults. Each donor's leukapheresis produced roughly between roughly 0.85 and 9.5 billion PBMCs.

Comments on this clone: The antigen it binds to is not known. Per-base qualities were not stored, and no clone one base away is much larger.

Using the deep immunoSEQ assay, TCR CDR3 regions were amplified from genomic DNA by multiplex PCR. For each cell subset, the extracted genomic DNA was distributed evenly across all wells of several immunoSEQ 96-well plates, and each plate served as one replicate. For sorted subsets, approximately 190 ng genomic DNA, equal to some 28,000 T cell genomes, was loaded into each replicate PCR. Purified libraries were quantified with a Qubit 3.0 fluorometer, sized on a Bioanalyzer 2100, and re-quantified with the KAPA Library Quantification kit. A separate single-read 150-cycle Illumina NextSeq 550 flow cell was used to sequence each immunoSEQ 96-well plate. As for the original processing: Because the immunoSEQ output included only junctional sequences and no quality scores, the filtering could not be the same as the filtering used for full-length reads. Sequences were annotated with PyIR, a Python wrapper for IgBLAST v1.9, and V/J genes and CDR3 were assigned using IMGT germline references. Any read was removed if the V/J assignment was weak (E-value above 1e-6), the CDR3 was missing, or the read contained stop codons, out-of-frame junctions, or ambiguous translated residues. V3J clonotypes were defined as sequences sharing the same inferred V gene, J gene, and CDR3 amino acid sequence. To compute the percentage overlap between repertoires, the number of shared unique clonotypes was divided by the size of the smaller repertoire. Three approaches were used to assess repertoire richness: RTK rarefaction, the Chao1 estimator, and Recon v2.1 estimates of unobserved clonotypes. For all TCRbeta clonotypes obtained by the gDNA method from four donors, generation probabilities were computed with OLGA. This is the immuneACCESS table as TCRdb keeps it, with only in-frame sequences that have V and J called. A part of the clones is gone; compared with another copy, unresolved V genes explain less than half, and the rest is unexplained. V, J and clone size are taken as reported in that table, and D and trimming were inferred from the DNA itself. Across this sample there are about 2.3 million clones, with roughly 93% seen only once. The ten largest clones add up to around 0.4% of the sample.

The investigation overall reported the following: Higher generation probabilities were observed for clonotypes shared by all four sorted-subset donors than for non-shared clonotypes. Sampling was limited to blood, and TCR repertoires in tissue likely differ from TCR repertoires in blood. The genetic and exposure-history diversity represented was limited by the small number of donors. Across four donors, approximately 4.6% of naive CD4, approximately 3.6% of naive CD8, approximately 2.5% of memory CD4, and roughly 0.4% of memory CD8 clonotypes were shared. Larger estimated clonotype richness was generally found for naive subsets than for memory subsets. Pairwise subsampling indicated that sequencing depth was expected to affect the degree of clonotype sharing among donors. Incomplete sequencing was indicated by rarefaction of sorted-subset datasets, despite the large sequencing depth.

The donors were healthy, HIV-negative adults who had no recently reported acute infections or vaccinations. Every donor was a Caucasian adult living in Nashville, Tennessee, USA. CD4+ T cells were enriched by magnetic negative selection; naive cells were then positively selected on CD45RA, and the negative fraction formed the memory subset. After blood collection by leukapheresis, PBMCs were isolated using Ficoll-Histopaque density gradient centrifugation and then cryopreserved in the vapor phase of liquid nitrogen. Purity and quantity of every magnetically sorted T cell population were checked by analytical flow cytometry. From each sorted fraction, genomic DNA was isolated and quantified by UV absorbance on a Nanodrop 2000c. The CDR3, from cysteine to phenylalanine, totals 14 residues. The kept DNA is CDR3 alone, 42 bases in frame from the first base. Reading the germline V gene (reference sequence) gives CDR1 SGHNT and CDR2 YYREEE. Relative to germline, V is 5 bases shorter and J is 1 base shorter, with 9 bases between their ends.

The receptor comes from a man aged 18 to 30 in good health. Some clones in this sample may be carry-over from other donors' samples. Sequences were obtained from naive CD4+ T cells from PBMCs. The sample's cell subset or site, from its label and the paper: CD45RA+ positively selected. The rearrangement joined TRBV5-4 to TRBJ1-4, with the D gene uncertain. The nucleotide sequence is TGTGCCAGCAGTAGGACGGTAACTAATGAAAAACTGTTTTTT. This yields the protein CASSRTVTNEKLFF.